This T cell receptor beta chain was identified in a study of blood T cell repertoires in COVID-19. Study-wide background: The analysed material was cDNA or gDNA that came from T cells, B-cell-depleted T cells, or PBMCs.

This CDR3 spans 14 amino acids. The germline V gene has CDR1 SGHVS and CDR2 FQNEAQ. V lost 1 base, J lost 2 bases, and 8 bases lay in between. Per the study methods: Reference gene primer amplification in the assay estimated nucleated cell counts. Assay: immunoSEQ multiplex PCR; the TCRdb copy retains only in-frame clones and omits some. The D gene and trimming were derived from the DNA, and the V and J assignments and clone size from that table. This sample yields around 220,000 clones, of which roughly 90% are seen a single time; roughly 6.3% belongs to the top ten. Individuals drawn from about 26 US areas were about 18 to 89 years old.

The TCR was taken from a woman between 25 and 40 years old with acute COVID-19. Input material: PBMCs or T cells enriched from blood (not recorded which). The chain uses TRBV7-8 and TRBJ1-1, with D unclear. The CDR3 nucleotides are TGTGCCAGCAGCTTAGGACTCGTTAACACTGAAGCTTTCTTT. Protein: CASSLGLVNTEAFF.